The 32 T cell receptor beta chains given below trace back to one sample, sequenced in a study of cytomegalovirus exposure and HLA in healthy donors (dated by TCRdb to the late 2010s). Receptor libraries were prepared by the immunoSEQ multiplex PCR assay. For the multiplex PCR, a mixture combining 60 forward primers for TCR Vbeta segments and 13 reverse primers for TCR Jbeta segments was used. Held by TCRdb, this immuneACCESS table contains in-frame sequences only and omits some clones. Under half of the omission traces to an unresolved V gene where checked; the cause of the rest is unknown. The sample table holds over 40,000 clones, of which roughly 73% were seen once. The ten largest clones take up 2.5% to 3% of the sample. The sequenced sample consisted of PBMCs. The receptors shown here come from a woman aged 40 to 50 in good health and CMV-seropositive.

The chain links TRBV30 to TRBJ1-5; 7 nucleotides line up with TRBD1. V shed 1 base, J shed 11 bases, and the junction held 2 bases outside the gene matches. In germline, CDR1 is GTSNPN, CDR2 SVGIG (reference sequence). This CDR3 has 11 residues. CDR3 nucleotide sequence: TGTGCCTGGAGTGGTGGACAGGCCCAGCATTTT. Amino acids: CAWSGGQAQHF.

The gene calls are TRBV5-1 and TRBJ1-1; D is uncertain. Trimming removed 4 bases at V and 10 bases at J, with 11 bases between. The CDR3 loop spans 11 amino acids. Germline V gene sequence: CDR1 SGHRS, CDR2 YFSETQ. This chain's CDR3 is CASSDRSRAFF. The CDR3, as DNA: TGCGCCAGCAGCGACCGGAGTAGAGCTTTCTTT.

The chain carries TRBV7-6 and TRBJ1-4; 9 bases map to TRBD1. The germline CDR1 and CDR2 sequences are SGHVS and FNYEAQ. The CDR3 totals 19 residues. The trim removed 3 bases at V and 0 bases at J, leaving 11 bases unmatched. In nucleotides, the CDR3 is TGTGCCAGCAGCTTCCGGGACAGGGTTGGATTGACAACTAATGAAAAACTGTTTTTT. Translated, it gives CASSFRDRVGLTTNEKLFF.

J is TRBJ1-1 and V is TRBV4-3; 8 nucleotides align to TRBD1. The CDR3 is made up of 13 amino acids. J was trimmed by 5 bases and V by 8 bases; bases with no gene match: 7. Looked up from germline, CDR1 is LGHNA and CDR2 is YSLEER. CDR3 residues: CASGRGRGTEAFF. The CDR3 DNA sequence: TGCGCCAGCGGCAGGGGGCGAGGTACTGAAGCTTTCTTT.

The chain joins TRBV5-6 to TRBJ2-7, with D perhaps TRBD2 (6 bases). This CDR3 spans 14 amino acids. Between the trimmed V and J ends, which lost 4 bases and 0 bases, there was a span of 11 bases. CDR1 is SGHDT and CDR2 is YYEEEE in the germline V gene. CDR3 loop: CASSPGLSSYEQYF. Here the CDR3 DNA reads TGTGCCAGCAGCCCGGGACTCAGCTCCTACGAGCAGTACTTC.

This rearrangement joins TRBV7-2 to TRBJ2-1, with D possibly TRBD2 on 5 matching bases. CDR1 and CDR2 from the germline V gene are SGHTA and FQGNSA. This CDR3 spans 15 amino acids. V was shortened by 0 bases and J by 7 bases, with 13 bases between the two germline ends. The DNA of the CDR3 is TGTGCCAGCAGCTTAGCGCGGAGGATATGGAATGAGCAGTTCTTC. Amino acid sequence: CASSLARRIWNEQFF.

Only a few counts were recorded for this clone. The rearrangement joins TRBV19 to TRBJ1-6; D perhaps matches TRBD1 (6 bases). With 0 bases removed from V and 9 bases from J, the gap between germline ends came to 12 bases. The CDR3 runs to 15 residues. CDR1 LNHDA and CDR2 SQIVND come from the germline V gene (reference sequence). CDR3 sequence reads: CASSIDLQGASPLHF. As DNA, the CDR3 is TGTGCCAGTAGTATAGATCTACAGGGCGCTTCACCCCTCCACTTT.

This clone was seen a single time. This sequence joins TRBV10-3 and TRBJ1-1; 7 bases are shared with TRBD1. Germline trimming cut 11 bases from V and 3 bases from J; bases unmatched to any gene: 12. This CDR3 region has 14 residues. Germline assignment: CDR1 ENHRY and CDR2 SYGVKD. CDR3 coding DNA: TGTGCCGCGAGAGTACAGGGGCTGGACACTGAAGCTTTCTTT. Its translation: CAARVQGLDTEAFF.

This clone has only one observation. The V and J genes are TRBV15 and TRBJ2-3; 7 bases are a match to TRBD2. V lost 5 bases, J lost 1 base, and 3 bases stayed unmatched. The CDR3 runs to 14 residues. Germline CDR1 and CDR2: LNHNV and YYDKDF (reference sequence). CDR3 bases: TGTGCCACCAGCCTCGCGGGGGGCACAGATACGCAGTATTTT. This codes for CATSLAGGTDTQYF.

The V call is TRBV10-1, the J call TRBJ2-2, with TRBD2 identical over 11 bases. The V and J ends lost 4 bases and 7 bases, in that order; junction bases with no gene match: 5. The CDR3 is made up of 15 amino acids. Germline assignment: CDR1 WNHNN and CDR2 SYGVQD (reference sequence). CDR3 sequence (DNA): TGCGCCAGCAGTGTGGCTAGCGGGGGGCACGGGGAGCTGTTTTTT. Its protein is CASSVASGGHGELFF.

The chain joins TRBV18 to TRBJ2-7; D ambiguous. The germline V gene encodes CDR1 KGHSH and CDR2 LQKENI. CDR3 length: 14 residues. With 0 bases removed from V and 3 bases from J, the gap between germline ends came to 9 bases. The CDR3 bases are TGTGCCAGCTCACCACCACTGATAAGCTACGAGCAGTACTTC. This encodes CASSPPLISYEQYF.

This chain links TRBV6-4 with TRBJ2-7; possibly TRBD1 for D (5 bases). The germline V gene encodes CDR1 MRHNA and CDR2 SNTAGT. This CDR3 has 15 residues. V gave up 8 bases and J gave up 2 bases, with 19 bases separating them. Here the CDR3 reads CASPYVQGYTYEQYF. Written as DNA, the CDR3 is TGTGCCAGCCCTTATGTTCAGGGTTATACCTACGAGCAGTACTTC.

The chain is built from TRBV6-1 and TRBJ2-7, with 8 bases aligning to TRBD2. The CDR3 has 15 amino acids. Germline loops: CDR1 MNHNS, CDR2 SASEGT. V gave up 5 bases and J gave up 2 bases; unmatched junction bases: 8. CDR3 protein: CASSPASGQPYEQYF. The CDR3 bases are TGTGCCAGCAGTCCAGCTAGCGGGCAACCCTACGAGCAGTACTTC.

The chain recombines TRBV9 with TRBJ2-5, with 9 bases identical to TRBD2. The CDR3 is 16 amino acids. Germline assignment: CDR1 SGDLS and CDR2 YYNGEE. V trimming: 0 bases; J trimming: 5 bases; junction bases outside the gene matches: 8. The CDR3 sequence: CASSVVGGGGAETQYF. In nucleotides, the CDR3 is TGTGCCAGCAGCGTAGTAGGAGGCGGGGGGGCGGAGACCCAGTACTTC.

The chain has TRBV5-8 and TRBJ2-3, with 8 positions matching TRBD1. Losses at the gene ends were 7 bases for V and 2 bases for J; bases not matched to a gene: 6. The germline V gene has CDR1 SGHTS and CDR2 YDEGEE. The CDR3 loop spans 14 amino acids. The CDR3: CASQSQGATDTQYF. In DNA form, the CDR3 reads TGTGCCAGCCAAAGCCAGGGGGCCACAGATACGCAGTATTTT.

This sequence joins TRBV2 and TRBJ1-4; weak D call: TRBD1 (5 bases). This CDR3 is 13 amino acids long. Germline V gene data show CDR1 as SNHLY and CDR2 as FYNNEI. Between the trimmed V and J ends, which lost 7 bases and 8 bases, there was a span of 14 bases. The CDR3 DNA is TGTGCCAGCACCCCAGGGCTGATCGAAAAACTGTTTTTT. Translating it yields CASTPGLIEKLFF.

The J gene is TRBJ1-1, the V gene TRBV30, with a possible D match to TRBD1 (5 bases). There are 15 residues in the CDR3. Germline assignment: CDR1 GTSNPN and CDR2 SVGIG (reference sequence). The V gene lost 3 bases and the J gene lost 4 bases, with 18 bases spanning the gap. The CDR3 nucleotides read TGTGCCTGGAGGGCCTCCTCCAGGGTATTCACTGAAGCTTTCTTT. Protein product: CAWRASSRVFTEAFF. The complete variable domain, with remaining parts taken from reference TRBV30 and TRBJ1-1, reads SQTIHQWPATLVQPVGSPLSLECTVEGTSNPNLYWYRQAAGRGLQLLFYSVGIGQISSEVPQNLSASRPQDRQFILSSKKLLLSDSGFYLCAWRASSRVFTEAFFGQGTRLTVV.

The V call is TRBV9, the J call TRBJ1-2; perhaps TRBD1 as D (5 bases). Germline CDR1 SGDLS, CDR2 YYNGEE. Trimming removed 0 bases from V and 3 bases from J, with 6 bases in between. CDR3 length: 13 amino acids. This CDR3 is CASSVARDYGYTF. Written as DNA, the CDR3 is TGTGCCAGCAGCGTAGCCAGGGACTATGGCTACACCTTC.

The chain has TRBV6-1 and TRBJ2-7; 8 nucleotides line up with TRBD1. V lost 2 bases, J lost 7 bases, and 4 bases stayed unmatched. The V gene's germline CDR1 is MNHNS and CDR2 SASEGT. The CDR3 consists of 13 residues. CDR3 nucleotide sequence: TGTGCCAGCAGTGAATGGACAGGGCGGGAGCAGTACTTC. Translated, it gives CASSEWTGREQYF.

The CDR3 is CASSLSGLEGNSPLHF. In DNA form, the CDR3 reads TGCGCCAGCAGCCTCTCTGGCTTGGAGGGTAATTCACCCCTCCACTTT. The rearrangement uses TRBV5-1 and TRBJ1-6; D is unresolved. The CDR3 loop spans 16 amino acids. V was shortened by 4 bases and J by 6 bases, with 17 bases between the two germline ends. In germline, CDR1 is SGHRS, CDR2 YFSETQ.

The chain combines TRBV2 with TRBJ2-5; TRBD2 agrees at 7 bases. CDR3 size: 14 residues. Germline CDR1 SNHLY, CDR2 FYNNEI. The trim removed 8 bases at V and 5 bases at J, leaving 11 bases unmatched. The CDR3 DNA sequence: TGTGCCAGCTCCGTCGTGGGGGGGTTGGAGACCCAGTACTTC. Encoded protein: CASSVVGGLETQYF.

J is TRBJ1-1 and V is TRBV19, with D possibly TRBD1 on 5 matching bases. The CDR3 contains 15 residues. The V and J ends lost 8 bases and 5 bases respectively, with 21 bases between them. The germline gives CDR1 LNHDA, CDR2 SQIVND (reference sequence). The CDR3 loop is CASQGRPWEGTEAFF. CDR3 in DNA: TGTGCCAGTCAAGGCCGGCCTTGGGAGGGGACTGAAGCTTTCTTT.

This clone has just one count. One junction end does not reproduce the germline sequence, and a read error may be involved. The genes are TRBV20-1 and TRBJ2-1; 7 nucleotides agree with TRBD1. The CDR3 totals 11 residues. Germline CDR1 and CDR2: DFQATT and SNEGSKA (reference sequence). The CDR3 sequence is CSARGTVEQFF. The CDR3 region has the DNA TGCAGTGCGAGAGGGACAGTGGAGCAGTTCTTC.

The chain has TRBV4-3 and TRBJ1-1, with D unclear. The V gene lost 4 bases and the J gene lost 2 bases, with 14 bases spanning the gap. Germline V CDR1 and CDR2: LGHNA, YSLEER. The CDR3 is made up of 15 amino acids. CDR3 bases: TGCGCCAGCAGCCGCTCTTTGGCAGGCAACACTGAAGCTTTCTTT. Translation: CASSRSLAGNTEAFF.

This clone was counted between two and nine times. DNA for the CDR3: TGTGCTAGTGGTTTGGGGACAGGGGGCGGCACCGGGGAGCTGTTTTTT. This codes for CASGLGTGGGTGELFF. The chain couples TRBV12-5 to TRBJ2-2; 11 bases line up with TRBD1. The CDR3 contains 16 residues. Germline-derived CDR1 and CDR2 are LGHNT and FRNRAP. The V and J ends lost 1 base and 4 bases, in that order; junction bases with no gene match: 2.

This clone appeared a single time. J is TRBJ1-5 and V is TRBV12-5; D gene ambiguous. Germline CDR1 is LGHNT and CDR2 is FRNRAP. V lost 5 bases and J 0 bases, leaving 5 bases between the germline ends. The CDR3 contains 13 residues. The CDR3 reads CASGPGSNQPQHF. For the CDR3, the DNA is TGTGCTAGTGGTCCGGGTAGCAATCAGCCCCAGCATTTT.

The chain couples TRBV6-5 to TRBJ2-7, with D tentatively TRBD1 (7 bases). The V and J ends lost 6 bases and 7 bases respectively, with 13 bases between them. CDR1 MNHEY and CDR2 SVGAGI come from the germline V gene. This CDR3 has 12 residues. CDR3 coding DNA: TGTGCCAGCAGGGCCGCAGGGGGGGAGCAGTACTTC. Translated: CASRAAGGEQYF.

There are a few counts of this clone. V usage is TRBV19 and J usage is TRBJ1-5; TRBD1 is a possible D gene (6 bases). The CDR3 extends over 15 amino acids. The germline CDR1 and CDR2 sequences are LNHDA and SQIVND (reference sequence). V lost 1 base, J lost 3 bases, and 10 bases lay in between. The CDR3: CASSIVAGVNQPQHF. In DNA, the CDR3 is TGTGCCAGTAGTATAGTTGCAGGGGTCAATCAGCCCCAGCATTTT.

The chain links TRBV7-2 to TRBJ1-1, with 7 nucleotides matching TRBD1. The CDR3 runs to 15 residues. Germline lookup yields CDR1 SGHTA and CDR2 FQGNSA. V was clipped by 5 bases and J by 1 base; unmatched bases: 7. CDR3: CASSPATGSNTEAFF. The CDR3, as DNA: TGTGCCAGCAGCCCCGCGACAGGGTCGAACACTGAAGCTTTCTTT.

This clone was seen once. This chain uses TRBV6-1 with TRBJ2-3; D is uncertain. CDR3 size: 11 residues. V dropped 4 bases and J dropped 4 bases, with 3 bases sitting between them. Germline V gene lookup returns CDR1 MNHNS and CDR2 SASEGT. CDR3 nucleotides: TGTGCCAGCAGTGGGCCAGATACGCAGTATTTT. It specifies CASSGPDTQYF.

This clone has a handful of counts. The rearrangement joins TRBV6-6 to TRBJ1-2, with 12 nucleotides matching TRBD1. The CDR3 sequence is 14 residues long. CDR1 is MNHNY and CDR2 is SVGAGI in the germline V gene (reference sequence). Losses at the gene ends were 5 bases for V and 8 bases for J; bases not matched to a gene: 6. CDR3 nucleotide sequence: TGTGCCAGCAGTCACCGGGACAGGGGGCCCGGCTACACCTTC. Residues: CASSHRDRGPGYTF.

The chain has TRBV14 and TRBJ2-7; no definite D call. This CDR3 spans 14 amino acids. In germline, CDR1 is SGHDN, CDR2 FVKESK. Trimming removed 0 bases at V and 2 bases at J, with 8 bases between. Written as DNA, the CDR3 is TGTGCCAGCAGCCAAGAATGGGCTCCCTACGAGCAGTACTTC. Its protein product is CASSQEWAPYEQYF.